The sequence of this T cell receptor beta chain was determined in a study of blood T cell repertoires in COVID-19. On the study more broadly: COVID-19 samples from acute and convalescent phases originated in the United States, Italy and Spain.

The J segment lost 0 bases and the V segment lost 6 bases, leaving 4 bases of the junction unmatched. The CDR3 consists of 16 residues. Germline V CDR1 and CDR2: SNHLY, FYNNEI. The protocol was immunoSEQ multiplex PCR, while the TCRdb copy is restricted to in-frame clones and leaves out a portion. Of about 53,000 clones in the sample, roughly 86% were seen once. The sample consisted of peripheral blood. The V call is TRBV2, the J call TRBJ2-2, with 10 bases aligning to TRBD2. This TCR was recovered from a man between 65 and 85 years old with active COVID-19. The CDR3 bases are TGTGCCAGCAGGGGACTAGCGTATTCGAACACCGGGGAGCTGTTTTTT. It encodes CASRGLAYSNTGELFF. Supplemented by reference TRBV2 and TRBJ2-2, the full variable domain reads EPEVTQTPSHQVTQMGQEVILRCVPISNHLYFYWYRQILGQKVEFLVSFYNNEISEKSEIFDDQFSVERPDGSNFTLKIRSTKLEDSAMYFCASRGLAYSNTGELFFGEGSRLTVL.